The 6 T cell receptor beta chains below were found in one sample sequenced in a study of cytomegalovirus exposure and HLA in healthy donors. This table comes from immunoSEQ multiplex PCR, and its TCRdb copy is limited to in-frame clones, with some not included. The table shows 150,000 to 200,000 clones, with approximately 86% occurring only once. The specimen was PBMCs. These receptors all stem from a young man in good health and CMV-seropositive.

This clone was picked up one time. CDR3 sequence (DNA): TGCGCCAGCAGCCAAGAGGCAGGGTATGGGTATGGCTACACCTTC. Its translation is CASSQEAGYGYGYTF. The chain combines TRBV4-3 with TRBJ1-2; maybe TRBD1 (5 bases). In germline, CDR1 is LGHNA, CDR2 YSLEER. The CDR3 is 15 residues long. V was shortened by 0 bases and J by 5 bases, with 13 bases between the two germline ends.

The CDR3 reads CASSRIGTSGRHEQFF. In nucleotides, the CDR3 is TGTGCCAGCAGTCGAATCGGGACTAGCGGGAGACATGAGCAGTTCTTC. The chain couples TRBV2 to TRBJ2-1, with 14 positions matching TRBD2. The CDR3 spans 16 residues. Looked up from germline, CDR1 is SNHLY and CDR2 is FYNNEI. V lost 5 bases to trimming and J lost 8 bases; unmatched junction nucleotides: 8.

This clone was seen only once. The genes are TRBV2 and TRBJ2-3; no definite D call. Germline lookup yields CDR1 SNHLY and CDR2 FYNNEI. This CDR3 comprises 13 residues. The germline V and J ends were trimmed by 8 bases and 0 bases, with 9 bases remaining between them. The CDR3 sequence: CASSGLSTDTQYF. The CDR3 DNA is TGTGCCAGCTCGGGCCTCAGCACAGATACGCAGTATTTT.

The rearrangement uses TRBV7-3 and TRBJ1-2, with TRBD1 matching over 10 bases. This CDR3 is built from 13 residues. The V gene end was trimmed by 5 bases and the J gene end by 8 bases; junction bases not matched to a gene: 5. Germline CDR1 and CDR2: SGHTA and FQGTGA. CDR3 region: CASSTGQGSGYTF. CDR3 in DNA: TGTGCCAGCAGCACGGGACAGGGGAGCGGCTACACCTTC.

This sequence joins TRBV18 and TRBJ1-3; no reliable D call. The ends were cut back, 3 bases at V and 2 bases at J, with 14 bases in the middle. Per germline, CDR1 KGHSH and CDR2 LQKENI. This CDR3 is built from 16 residues. This CDR3 is CASSPEGGGPGNTIYF. The CDR3 DNA reads TGTGCCAGCTCACCTGAGGGTGGAGGACCTGGAAACACCATATATTTT.

The rearrangement links TRBV5-5 to TRBJ1-3, with D unresolved. In germline, CDR1 is SGHKS, CDR2 YYEKEE (reference sequence). V was pared by 6 bases and J by 4 bases, with 14 bases between. The CDR3 has 14 residues. In DNA, the CDR3 is TGTGCCAGCACCCTGCGGGCCTCGGGAAACACCATATATTTT. As protein: CASTLRASGNTIYF.